The next 28 T cell receptor beta chains were all read from a single sample in a study of T cell responses to AZD1222 COVID-19 vaccine. Sequenced by immunoSEQ multiplex PCR; TCRdb stores in-frame clones only, minus some. The sample carries 150,000 or so clones, roughly 88% recorded once. The material sequenced was peripheral blood, taken 28 days after the second AZD1222 dose. The receptors derive from an adult who received the AZD1222 COVID-19 vaccine.

This sequence joins TRBV5-8 and TRBJ1-6, with TRBD1 identical over 9 bases. Per germline, CDR1 SGHTS and CDR2 YDEGEE. The CDR3 is 16 residues long. Germline trimming cut 2 bases from V and 9 bases from J; bases unmatched to any gene: 9. CDR3 nucleotide sequence: TGTGCCAGCAGCTTCCGGGACAGGGCTGCTGCTTCACCCCTCCACTTT. Translation gives CASSFRDRAAASPLHF.

This chain links TRBV9 with TRBJ1-1; the D gene is possibly TRBD1 (6 bases). Germline V gene data show CDR1 as SGDLS and CDR2 as YYNGEE. CDR3 length: 15 residues. V was clipped by 0 bases and J by 5 bases, with 14 bases between them. The CDR3 bases are TGTGCCAGCAGCGTAGCGGGCAGGGGAATGACTGAAGCTTTCTTT. Translating gives CASSVAGRGMTEAFF.

J is TRBJ1-5 and V is TRBV6-5, with a possible D match to TRBD1 (6 bases). Germline V gene lookup returns CDR1 MNHEY and CDR2 SVGAGI. The CDR3 contains 15 residues. Trimming pared 5 bases from V and 7 bases from J, leaving 18 bases between. The CDR3 is CASSPQGMGGQPQHF. The CDR3 nucleotides are TGTGCCAGCAGTCCACAGGGTATGGGCGGCCAGCCCCAGCATTTT.

V usage is TRBV28 and J usage is TRBJ1-3; D is uncertain. The germline V gene has CDR1 MDHEN and CDR2 SYDVKM. V lost 7 bases, J lost 4 bases, and 11 bases lay in between. The CDR3 is 13 residues long. CDR3 sequence reads: CASNRAGGNTIYF. CDR3 nucleotides: TGTGCCAGCAACCGGGCGGGGGGAAACACCATATATTTT.

A word on this clone: Other DNA sequences in the sample encode the same CDR3. This chain connects TRBV19 to TRBJ2-7; 10 bases are shared with TRBD1. V lost 5 bases and J lost 4; bases outside the gene matches: 2. Per the germline V gene, CDR1 is LNHDA and CDR2 is SQIVND (reference sequence). The CDR3 spans 13 residues. CDR3 DNA sequence: TGTGCCAGTAGTCGGGGACAGGGGTACGAGCAGTACTTC. As protein: CASSRGQGYEQYF. Filled out from reference TRBV19 and TRBJ2-7, the complete variable domain reads DGGITQSPKYLFRKEGQNVTLSCEQNLNHDAMYWYRQDPGQGLRLIYYSQIVNDFQKGDIAEGYSVSREKKESFPLTVTSAQKNPTAFYLCASSRGQGYEQYFGPGTRLTVT.

The chain uses TRBV27 and TRBJ1-2; TRBD1 agrees at 7 bases. Germline V lookup: CDR1 MNHEY, CDR2 SMNVEV (reference sequence). V lost 6 bases, J lost 7 bases, and 8 bases stayed unmatched. The CDR3 is 13 residues long. In DNA form, the CDR3 reads TGTGCCAGCAGATCGACAGGGTGGGCTGGCTACACCTTC. This sequence encodes CASRSTGWAGYTF.

The chain combines TRBV5-6 with TRBJ2-1; 11 nucleotides align to TRBD2. The germline CDR1 and CDR2 sequences are SGHDT and YYEEEE. V lost 2 bases and J lost 2; bases outside the gene matches: 3. This CDR3 has 16 amino acids. The CDR3 bases are TGTGCCAGCAGCTTCGGGGGACTAGCGGCCTACAATGAGCAGTTCTTC. Protein sequence: CASSFGGLAAYNEQFF.

The V and J genes are TRBV5-1 and TRBJ1-2; D may be TRBD1 (6 bases). Trimming took 0 bases from V and 2 from J, leaving 11 bases between them. The CDR3 covers 15 residues. From germline, CDR1 is SGHRS and CDR2 YFSETQ. CDR3 DNA sequence: TGCGCCAGCAGCTTGGCCGGCACAGGGAACTATGGCTACACCTTC. This encodes CASSLAGTGNYGYTF.

This chain links TRBV3-1 (or the pseudogene TRBV3-2) with TRBJ1-1; D not resolved. Germline V gene sequence: CDR1 LGHDT, CDR2 YNNKEL (reference sequence). Deletions cut 2 bases from V and 2 bases from J, with 3 bases between. This CDR3 has 12 residues. The CDR3 DNA sequence: TGTGCCAGCAGCCAAATAAACACTGAAGCTTTCTTT. Its protein is CASSQINTEAFF.

V is TRBV7-9 and J is TRBJ2-5; TRBD2 aligns across 9 bases. The CDR3 covers 14 residues. J lost 7 bases, V lost 6 bases, and 9 bases had no gene match. Germline V lookup: CDR1 SEHNR, CDR2 FQNEAQ (reference sequence). The DNA for the CDR3 is TGTGCCAGCAGACGACTAGCGGACGAAGGGACCCAGTACTTC. This translates into CASRRLADEGTQYF.

This clone was seen a few times. The chain recombines TRBV6-5 with TRBJ2-7; 12 bases line up with TRBD2. The length of the CDR3 is 14 residues. Germline V gives CDR1 MNHEY, CDR2 SVGAGI. V was pared by 3 bases and J by 6 bases, with 3 bases of the junction left unmatched. The chain's CDR3 is CASSYASGRGEQYF. The CDR3 DNA reads TGTGCCAGCAGTTATGCTAGCGGGAGGGGCGAGCAGTACTTC.

The chain combines TRBV6-2 or TRBV6-3 with TRBJ2-1, with D possibly being TRBD2 (6 bases). Germline V lookup: CDR1 MNHEY, CDR2 SVGEGT. Trimming left V 6 bases short and J 0 bases short, with 18 bases between. CDR3 length equals 17 residues. The CDR3 DNA reads as TGTGCCAGCAGCCGACTGCTGGTAGCGGCCTCCTACAATGAGCAGTTCTTC. Encoded protein: CASSRLLVAASYNEQFF.

This clone is a singleton in its sample. This chain uses TRBV12-3 or TRBV12-4 with TRBJ1-4; D perhaps matches TRBD1 (6 bases). Between the trimmed V and J ends, which lost 5 bases and 10 bases, there was a span of 11 bases. This CDR3 has 12 amino acids. The CDR3 is CASSNRVGKLFF. The CDR3 DNA is TGTGCCAGCAGTAACAGGGTTGGAAAACTGTTTTTT.

The rearrangement links TRBV9 to TRBJ2-7; D ambiguous. The germline V gene has CDR1 SGDLS and CDR2 YYNGEE. The CDR3 extends over 13 amino acids. Trimming shortened V by 3 bases and J by 2 bases, and 9 bases separated the two germline ends. In nucleotides, the CDR3 is TGTGCCAGCAGCGGACCTGGGACCTACGAGCAGTACTTC. Translation: CASSGPGTYEQYF.

The chain carries TRBV18 and TRBJ1-3; D is unresolved. This CDR3 contains 14 residues. Germline CDR1 reads KGHSH; CDR2 reads LQKENI. The V gene lost 3 bases and the J gene lost 0 bases, with 6 bases spanning the gap. Here the CDR3 reads CASSPNSSGNTIYF. The CDR3 bases are TGTGCCAGCTCACCTAACAGCTCTGGAAACACCATATATTTT.

The J gene is TRBJ2-7, the V gene TRBV28, with TRBD2 matching 8 bases. The ends lost 7 bases at V and 5 bases at J; junction bases unmatched: 13. CDR3 size: 15 residues. CDR1 is MDHEN and CDR2 is SYDVKM in the germline V gene. DNA for the CDR3: TGTGCCAGCACTACGGGGGGGGCAGATGACGACGAGCAGTACTTC. It specifies CASTTGGADDDEQYF. Looking up the rest from reference TRBV28 and TRBJ2-7 gives the full variable domain: DVKVTQSSRYLVKRTGEKVFLECVQDMDHENMFWYRQDPGLGLRLIYFSYDVKMKEKGDIPEGYSVSREKKERFSLILESASTNQTSMYLCASTTGGADDDEQYFGPGTRLTVT.

The DNA of the CDR3 is TGTGCCAGCAGCCCCCGGACGAGCTACGAGCAGTACTTC. Its translation is CASSPRTSYEQYF. V gene TRBV7-9 combines with J gene TRBJ2-7, with unresolved D. Germline V CDR1 and CDR2: SEHNR, FQNEAQ (reference sequence). This CDR3 is 13 amino acids long. V was clipped by 5 bases and J by 3 bases, with 11 bases between them.

The V gene is TRBV3-1 (or the pseudogene TRBV3-2), the J gene TRBJ2-5; 16 bases match TRBD2. The CDR3 spans 18 residues. The junction had 10 bases not matched to a gene; V was cut back by 4 bases and J by 5 bases. Germline V gene sequence: CDR1 LGHDT, CDR2 YNNKEL (reference sequence). CDR3 DNA sequence: TGTGCCAGCAGCCGCCGAGGGACTAGCGGGAGGGCCGTGGAGACCCAGTACTTC. Amino acids: CASSRRGTSGRAVETQYF.

This clone occurred a few times. V usage is TRBV3-1 (or the pseudogene TRBV3-2) and J usage is TRBJ2-1; the D gene is possibly TRBD2 (6 bases). Trimming left V 0 bases short and J 4 bases short, with 13 bases between. The V gene's germline CDR1 is LGHDT and CDR2 YNNKEL (reference sequence). The CDR3 consists of 16 residues. The CDR3, as DNA: TGTGCCAGCAGCCAAGAGTCAGGACTATTTTACAATGAGCAGTTCTTC. This encodes CASSQESGLFYNEQFF.

In DNA, the CDR3 is TGTGCCAGCAGACAGACAGGGGCCCTCCGATGGGCCACTAATGAAAAACTGTTTTTT. It translates to CASRQTGALRWATNEKLFF. The chain links TRBV21-1 to TRBJ1-4; the D call TRBD1 from the table was never checked on the DNA. TRBV21-1 is labeled a pseudogene. The CDR3 has 19 amino acids.

The chain uses TRBV2 and TRBJ1-1; D remains ambiguous. The V and J ends lost 6 bases and 1 base respectively, with 12 bases between them. This CDR3 has 14 amino acids. In germline, CDR1 is SNHLY, CDR2 FYNNEI. The CDR3 here is CASSRRAANTEAFF. The CDR3 DNA reads TGTGCCAGCAGCCGCCGGGCGGCGAACACTGAAGCTTTCTTT.

V is TRBV29-1 and J is TRBJ2-2, with 7 bases identical to TRBD1. Germline loops: CDR1 SQVTM, CDR2 ANQGSEA. J lost 0 bases, V lost 7 bases, and 2 bases had no gene match. This CDR3 contains 13 residues. CDR3 coding DNA: TGCAGCGCAGGGACAGCGAACACCGGGGAGCTGTTTTTT. It yields the protein CSAGTANTGELFF.

This chain uses TRBV21-1 with TRBJ2-3; TRBD2, the table's D call, was not compared with the DNA. TRBV21-1 is deemed a pseudogene. This CDR3 is built from 14 residues. DNA of the CDR3: TGTGCCAGCAGCAAGGTTACGGGTACAGATACGCAGTATTTT. Its translation is CASSKVTGTDTQYF.

The chain combines TRBV3-1 (or the pseudogene TRBV3-2) with TRBJ1-1; D perhaps matches TRBD1 (6 bases). CDR1 is LGHDT and CDR2 is YNNKEL in the germline V gene (reference sequence). V was clipped by 1 base and J by 5 bases, with 11 bases between them. This CDR3 comprises 14 residues. The CDR3 bases are TGTGCCAGCAGCCAAGTACAGGGCCATACTGAAGCTTTCTTT. Residues: CASSQVQGHTEAFF.

V gene TRBV27 combines with J gene TRBJ2-1; TRBD1 agrees at 7 bases. CDR1 and CDR2 from the germline V gene are MNHEY and SMNVEV (reference sequence). This CDR3 contains 13 residues. Unmatched junction bases numbered 5, after V lost 8 bases and J lost 4 bases. The CDR3 spells CASRQGVYNEQFF. CDR3 bases: TGTGCCAGCCGGCAGGGGGTGTACAATGAGCAGTTCTTC.

The CDR3 loop reads CASNRNGASNQPQHF. Here the CDR3 DNA reads TGTGCCAGCAATAGGAACGGGGCGAGCAATCAGCCCCAGCATTTT. The gene calls are TRBV6-5 and TRBJ1-5; possibly TRBD1 for D (5 bases). Per the germline V gene, CDR1 is MNHEY and CDR2 is SVGAGI. The V gene lost 7 bases and the J gene lost 1 base, with 14 bases spanning the gap. This CDR3 comprises 15 residues.

The V and J genes are TRBV7-2 and TRBJ2-7, with D perhaps TRBD2 (6 bases). Germline V gives CDR1 SGHTA, CDR2 FQGNSA. This CDR3 has 15 residues. Trimming cost V 1 base and J 6 bases, with 16 bases left between them. The CDR3 is CASSLGLGAFSEQYF. Written as DNA, the CDR3 is TGTGCCAGCAGCTTAGGACTAGGGGCCTTTAGCGAGCAGTACTTC.

The chain recombines TRBV9 with TRBJ1-3; D is uncertain. The CDR3 runs to 18 residues. Germline CDR1 reads SGDLS; CDR2 reads YYNGEE. The V and J ends lost 4 bases and 2 bases respectively, with 22 bases between them. CDR3 loop: CASSPRPTPSVPGNTIYF. The CDR3 DNA follows: TGTGCCAGCAGCCCCAGGCCAACCCCATCAGTCCCTGGAAACACCATATATTTT.